This TCR beta chain derives from a study of a mutant IDH1 vaccine in newly diagnosed glioma (dated by TCRdb to 2020 to 2023). About the study as a whole: Vaccination was initiated 4-6 weeks after radiotherapy alone, or concurrently with temozolomide cycles in the chemotherapy-containing groups. The 32 treated patients were approximately 62% male and 37.5% female, with a mean age of approximately 38 years. Before enrollment, most patients had been given radiochemotherapy with temozolomide as standard therapy, while the rest had received either radiotherapy alone or temozolomide alone. The week-35 safety follow-up took place at visit V12, and the week-47 end of study took place at visit V13. Peripheral blood was drawn at six visits: V03 (baseline), V05, V07, V10, V12 and V13. For exploratory analyses, some 24 treated patients had longitudinal TCRB deep sequencing done wherever samples were available. Findings and caveats that apply to the study as a whole: The authors noted that analyses of patient blood samples could not be reproduced because of sample limitations. Across multiple MHC alleles, vaccine-induced immune responses were seen in around 93% of patients. Selection of PBMC samples for TCRB deep sequencing was based on availability. Pseudoprogression seemed to be unrelated to changes in the top peripheral T cell clonotypes found by TCRB sequencing.

About this clone itself: Its binding antigen is unknown. Base qualities are not provided; no much larger clone lies one nucleotide away.

To prepare the library, the immunoSEQ multiplex PCR assay was applied. Following the manufacturer's protocol, the hsTCRB Kit was used to amplify rearranged TCR beta chain sequences. An Illumina MiSeq was used to sequence the TCRB libraries. As for the original processing: The proprietary platform of the kit vendor was used for demultiplexing, trimming and gene mapping. This immuneACCESS table, as held by TCRdb, lists in-frame sequences with V and J called but not all clones. Of the missing ones, under half trace to an unresolved V gene in checked studies; the others have no known cause. From that table come the V and J calls and clone size; the DNA was used to work out D and trimming. The sample table shows 65,000 to 85,000 clones, and approximately 86% are seen once. The top ten hold 1.5% to 2.5% of the sample. Taken with the paper, the label for time point translates to: week 35, safety follow-up. Every vaccine dose consisted of 300 ug of a 20-mer mutant IDH1 peptide in Montanide, administered subcutaneously together with topical imiquimod. Across visits V03 through V10, patients got a total of eight vaccinations, given in weeks 1, 3, 5, 7, 11, 15, 19 and 23. Newly diagnosed WHO grade 3 or 4 IDH1-mutant astrocytomas showing loss of nuclear ATRX were present in the donors. The samples were drawn from NOA16, a multicentre, single-arm, open-label phase I trial in Germany that tested a mutant IDH1 peptide vaccine in humans for the first time. Genomic DNA for TCRB sequencing was isolated from EDTA blood with the DNeasy Blood and Tissue Kit.

The TCR sequence derives from a man between 25 and 39 years old with glioma. The sequences come from PBMCs, collected from a glioma patient whose treatment included an IDH1 peptide vaccine.

The CDR3 protein sequence reads: CAWSSAGGTGYTF. The DNA sequence reads TGTGCCTGGAGTTCAGCCGGTGGAACGGGCTACACCTTC. The chain is assembled from TRBV30 and TRBJ1-2, with no confidently assigned D gene. The V and J ends are trimmed by 2 bases and 8 bases, leaving 15 bases between them. The CDR3 has 13 amino acids, counting the end cysteine and phenylalanine. The DNA shown is the 39-base CDR3, in frame from base 1. CDR1 and CDR2 are read off the germline V gene (reference sequence) as GTSNPN and SVGIG.